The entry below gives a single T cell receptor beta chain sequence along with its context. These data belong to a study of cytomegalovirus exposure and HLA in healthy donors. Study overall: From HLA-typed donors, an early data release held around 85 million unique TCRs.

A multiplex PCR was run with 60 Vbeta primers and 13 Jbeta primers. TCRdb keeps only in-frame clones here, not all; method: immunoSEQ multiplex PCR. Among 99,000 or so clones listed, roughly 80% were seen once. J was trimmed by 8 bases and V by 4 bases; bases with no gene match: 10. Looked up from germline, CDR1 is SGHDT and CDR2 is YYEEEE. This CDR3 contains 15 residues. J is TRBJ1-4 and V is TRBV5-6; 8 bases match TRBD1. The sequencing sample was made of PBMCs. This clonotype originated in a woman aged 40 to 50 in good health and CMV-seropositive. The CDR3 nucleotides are TGTGCCAGCAGCCCCCTAGGGACAGGAAACGAAAAACTGTTTTTT. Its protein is CASSPLGTGNEKLFF. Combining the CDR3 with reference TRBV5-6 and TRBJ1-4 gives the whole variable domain DAGVTQSPTHLIKTRGQQVTLRCSPKSGHDTVSWYQQALGQGPQFIFQYYEEEERQRGNFPDRFSGHQFPNYSSELNVNALLLGDSALYLCASSPLGTGNEKLFFGSGTQLSVL.